The clone carrying this T cell receptor beta chain turned up a few times. Its antigen is unknown. This record belongs to a study of regulatory T cells in long-lasting Graves disease. Per germline, CDR1 SGDLS and CDR2 YYNGEE. V lost 4 bases to trimming and J lost 5 bases; unmatched junction nucleotides: 2. The CDR3 runs to 14 residues. Findings and caveats of the study: It was in persistent disease that TRBV28, TRBJ1-2 and TRBJ2-5 were favored.

Construction of the TCR beta libraries employed iRepertoire HTBI primers in conjunction with Arm-PCR of CDR3 regions. Per the original methods: Across the samples, identification revealed 55 to 80 TRBV and roughly 13 TRBJ segments. TCRdb re-analysed the multiplex PCR reads in MiXCR, keeping a single row per CDR3 protein. These V and J calls rely on TCRdb rather than the paper's analysis. The data contain a few hundred thousand distinct CDR3 sequences, roughly 17% of them singletons. Sample time point: newly diagnosed GD, antithyroid drugs for less than 3 months. PBMC-extracted RNA yielded the TCR library. These data were also reused for a study on T cells in Graves' hyperthyroidism and ophthalmopathy.

The TCR comes from a woman between 18 and 29 years old with Graves disease. The sample here was peripheral blood mononuclear cells (PBMCs), taken at new diagnosis, from a patient treated with antithyroid drugs. The rearrangement uses TRBV9 and TRBJ2-1, with TRBD2 matching over 11 bases. The CDR3 protein is CASSTSGRNNEQFF. CDR3 nucleotide sequence: TGTGCCAGCAGCACTAGCGGGAGAAACAATGAGCAGTTCTTC.